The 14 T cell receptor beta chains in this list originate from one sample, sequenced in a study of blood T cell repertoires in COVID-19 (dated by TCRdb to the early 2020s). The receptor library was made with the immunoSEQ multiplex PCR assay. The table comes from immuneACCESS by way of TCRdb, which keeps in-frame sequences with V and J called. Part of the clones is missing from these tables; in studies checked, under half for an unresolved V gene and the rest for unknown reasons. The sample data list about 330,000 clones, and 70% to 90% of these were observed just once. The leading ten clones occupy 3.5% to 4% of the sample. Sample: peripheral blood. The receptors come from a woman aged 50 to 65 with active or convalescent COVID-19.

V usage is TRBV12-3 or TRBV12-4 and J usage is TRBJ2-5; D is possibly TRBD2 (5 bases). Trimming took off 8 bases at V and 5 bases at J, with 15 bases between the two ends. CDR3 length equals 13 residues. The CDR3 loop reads CASQDQRVETQYF. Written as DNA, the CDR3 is TGTGCCAGCCAAGATCAGAGGGTGGAGACCCAGTACTTC.

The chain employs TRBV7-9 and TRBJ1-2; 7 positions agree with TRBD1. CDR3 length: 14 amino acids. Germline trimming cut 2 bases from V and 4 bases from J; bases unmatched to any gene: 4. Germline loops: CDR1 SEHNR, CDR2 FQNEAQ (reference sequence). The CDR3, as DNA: TGTGCCAGCAGCTTACTACAGGGGACCTATGGCTACACCTTC. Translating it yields CASSLLQGTYGYTF. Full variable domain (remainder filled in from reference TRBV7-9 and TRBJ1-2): DTGVSQNPRHKITKRGQNVTFRCDPISEHNRLYWYRQTLGQGPEFLTYFQNEAQLEKSRLLSDRFSAERPKGSFSTLEIQRTEQGDSAMYLCASSLLQGTYGYTFGSGTRLTVV.

CDR3: CASSYSNNYGYTF. CDR3 DNA: TGTGCCAGCAGTTACAGCAATAACTATGGCTACACCTTC. V usage is TRBV28 and J usage is TRBJ1-2; no reliable D call. The germline CDR1 and CDR2 sequences are MDHEN and SYDVKM. The CDR3 contains 13 residues. Trimming took off 4 bases at V and 1 base at J, with 7 bases between the two ends.

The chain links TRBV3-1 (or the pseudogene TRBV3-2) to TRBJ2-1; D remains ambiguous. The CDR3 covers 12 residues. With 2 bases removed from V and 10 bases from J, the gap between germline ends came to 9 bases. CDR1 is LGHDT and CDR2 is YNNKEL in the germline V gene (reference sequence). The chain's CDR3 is CASSQSSREQFF. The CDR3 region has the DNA TGTGCCAGCAGCCAAAGTTCGCGGGAGCAGTTCTTC.

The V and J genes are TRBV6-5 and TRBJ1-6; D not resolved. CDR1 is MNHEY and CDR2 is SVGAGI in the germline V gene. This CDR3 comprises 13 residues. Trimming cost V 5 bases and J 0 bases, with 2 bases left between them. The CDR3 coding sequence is TGTGCCAGCAGTCTCTCCTATAATTCACCCCTCCACTTT. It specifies CASSLSYNSPLHF.

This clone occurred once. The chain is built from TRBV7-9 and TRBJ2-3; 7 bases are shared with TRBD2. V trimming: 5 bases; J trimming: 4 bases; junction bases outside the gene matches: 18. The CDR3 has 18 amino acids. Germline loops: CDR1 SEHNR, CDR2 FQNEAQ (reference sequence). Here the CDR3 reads CASSPSRLAVGFSDTQYF. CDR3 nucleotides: TGTGCCAGCAGCCCAAGCCGGCTAGCGGTCGGGTTCTCAGATACGCAGTATTTT. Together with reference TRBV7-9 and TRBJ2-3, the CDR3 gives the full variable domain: DTGVSQNPRHKITKRGQNVTFRCDPISEHNRLYWYRQTLGQGPEFLTYFQNEAQLEKSRLLSDRFSAERPKGSFSTLEIQRTEQGDSAMYLCASSPSRLAVGFSDTQYFGPGTRLTVL.

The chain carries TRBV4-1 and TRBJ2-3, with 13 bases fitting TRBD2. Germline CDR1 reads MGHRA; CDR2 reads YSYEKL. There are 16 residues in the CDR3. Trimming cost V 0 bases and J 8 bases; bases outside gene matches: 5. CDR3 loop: CASSQETSGRRGTQYF. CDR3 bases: TGCGCCAGCAGCCAAGAGACTAGCGGGAGGCGGGGTACGCAGTATTTT.

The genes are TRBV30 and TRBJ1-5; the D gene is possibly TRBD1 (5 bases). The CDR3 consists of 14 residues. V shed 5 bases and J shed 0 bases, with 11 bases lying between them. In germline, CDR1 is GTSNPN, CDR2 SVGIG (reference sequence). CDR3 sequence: CAWQTGDSNQPQHF. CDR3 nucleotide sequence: TGTGCCTGGCAAACAGGAGATAGCAATCAGCCCCAGCATTTT. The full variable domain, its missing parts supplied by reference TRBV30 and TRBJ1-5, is SQTIHQWPATLVQPVGSPLSLECTVEGTSNPNLYWYRQAAGRGLQLLFYSVGIGQISSEVPQNLSASRPQDRQFILSSKKLLLSDSGFYLCAWQTGDSNQPQHFGDGTRLSIL.

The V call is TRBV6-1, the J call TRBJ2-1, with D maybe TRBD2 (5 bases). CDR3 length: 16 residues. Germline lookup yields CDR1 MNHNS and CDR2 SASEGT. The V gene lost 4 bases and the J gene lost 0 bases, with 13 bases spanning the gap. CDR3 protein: CASSGAAASSYNEQFF. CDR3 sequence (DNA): TGTGCCAGCAGTGGTGCAGCGGCCAGCTCCTACAATGAGCAGTTCTTC.

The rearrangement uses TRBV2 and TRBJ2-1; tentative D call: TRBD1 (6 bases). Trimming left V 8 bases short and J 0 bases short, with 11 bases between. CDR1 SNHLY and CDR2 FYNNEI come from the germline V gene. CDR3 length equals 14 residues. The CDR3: CASEDRLSYNEQFF. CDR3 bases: TGTGCCAGCGAAGACAGGCTCTCCTACAATGAGCAGTTCTTC.

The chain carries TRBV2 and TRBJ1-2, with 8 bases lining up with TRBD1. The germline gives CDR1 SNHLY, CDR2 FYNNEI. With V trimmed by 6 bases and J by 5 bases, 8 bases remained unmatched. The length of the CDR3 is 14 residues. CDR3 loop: CASSGDRLGYGYTF. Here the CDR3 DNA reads TGTGCCAGCAGCGGGGACAGGTTGGGGTATGGCTACACCTTC.

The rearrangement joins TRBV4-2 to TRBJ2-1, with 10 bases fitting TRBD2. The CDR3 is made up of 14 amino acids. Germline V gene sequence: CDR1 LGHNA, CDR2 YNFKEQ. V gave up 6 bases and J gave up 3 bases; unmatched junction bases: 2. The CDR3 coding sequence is TGTGCCAGCAGACGACTAGCGGGCTACAATGAGCAGTTCTTC. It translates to CASRRLAGYNEQFF.

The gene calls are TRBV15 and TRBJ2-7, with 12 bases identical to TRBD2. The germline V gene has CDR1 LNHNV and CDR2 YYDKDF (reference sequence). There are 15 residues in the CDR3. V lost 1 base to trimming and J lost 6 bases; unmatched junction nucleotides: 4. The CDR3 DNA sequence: TGTGCCACCAGCAGAGGTGGGACTAGCGGGCCCGAGCAGTACTTC. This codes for CATSRGGTSGPEQYF.

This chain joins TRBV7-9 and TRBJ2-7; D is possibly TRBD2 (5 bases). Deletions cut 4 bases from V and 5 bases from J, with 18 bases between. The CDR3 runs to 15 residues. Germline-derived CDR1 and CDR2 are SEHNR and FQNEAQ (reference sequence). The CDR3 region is CASSSIPSERDEQYF. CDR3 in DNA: TGTGCCAGCAGCTCTATCCCATCAGAGAGGGACGAGCAGTACTTC.